A single sample gave rise to the 27 T cell receptor beta chains below, sequenced in a study of T cell responses to AZD1222 COVID-19 vaccine (dated by TCRdb to the early 2020s). The method behind the library was the immunoSEQ multiplex PCR assay. Held by TCRdb, this immuneACCESS table contains in-frame sequences only and omits some clones. Under half of the omission traces to an unresolved V gene where checked; the cause of the rest is unknown. The sample records 150,000 to 200,000 clones, around 89% of which are singletons. Approximately 7.2% of the sample is in the top ten clones. The time point label corresponds to: baseline before first vaccination. The sequenced sample was peripheral blood, obtained on day 0 of AZD1222 vaccination. The source of these receptors is an adult in good health.

The chain is built from TRBV5-6 and TRBJ2-7; 12 nucleotides line up with TRBD1. CDR1 is SGHDT and CDR2 is YYEEEE in the germline V gene. This CDR3 has 16 amino acids. The ends lost 0 bases at V and 4 bases at J; junction bases unmatched: 5. For the CDR3, the DNA is TGTGCCAGCAGCTTGGGGGGACAGGGGGCCTTTTACGAGCAGTACTTC. It is translated as CASSLGGQGAFYEQYF.

This sequence joins TRBV6-1 and TRBJ1-4; D might be TRBD1 (5 bases). The CDR3 spans 13 residues. Germline CDR1 and CDR2: MNHNS and SASEGT. The ends were cut back, 3 bases at V and 6 bases at J, with 8 bases in the middle. The CDR3 loop reads CASSEVGDEKLFF. The CDR3 bases are TGTGCCAGCAGTGAGGTAGGGGATGAAAAACTGTTTTTT.

The V call is TRBV6-1, the J call TRBJ2-3, with 7 bases matching TRBD1. CDR1 is MNHNS and CDR2 is SASEGT in the germline V gene. Trimming cost V 2 bases and J 2 bases; bases outside gene matches: 7. This CDR3 is built from 16 residues. CDR3 coding DNA: TGTGCCAGCAGTGAACTGGCAGGGGGAGTCACAGATACGCAGTATTTT. Protein: CASSELAGGVTDTQYF.

The chain is built from TRBV5-1 and TRBJ1-3; no clear D gene. Deletions cut 4 bases from V and 0 bases from J, with 8 bases between. Germline V lookup: CDR1 SGHRS, CDR2 YFSETQ. The CDR3 runs 14 residues. DNA of the CDR3: TGCGCCAGCAGCGACGTATCCTCTGGAAACACCATATATTTT. Translating it yields CASSDVSSGNTIYF.

J is TRBJ2-2 and V is TRBV5-4; 7 bases are a match to TRBD1. The germline V gene has CDR1 SGHNT and CDR2 YYREEE (reference sequence). Trimming removed 5 bases from V and 6 bases from J; junction bases left unmatched: 7. The CDR3 loop spans 14 amino acids. The chain's CDR3 is CASRPTGSPGELFF. In nucleotides, the CDR3 is TGTGCCAGCAGACCGACAGGGTCTCCCGGGGAGCTGTTTTTT. The full variable domain, in which reference TRBV5-4 and TRBJ2-2 provide the parts outside the CDR3, is ETGVTQSPTHLIKTRGQQVTLRCSSQSGHNTVSWYQQALGQGPQFIFQYYREEENGRGNFPPRFSGLQFPNYSSELNVNALELDDSALYLCASRPTGSPGELFFGEGSRLTVL.

CDR3 bases: TGCGCCAGCAGCCATTTACCGTCAACTAATGAAAAACTGTTTTTT. It codes for CASSHLPSTNEKLFF. The chain combines TRBV4-1 with TRBJ1-4; D ambiguous. The V end was cut by 3 bases, the J end by 0 bases, with 8 bases between. There are 15 residues in the CDR3. CDR1 and CDR2 (germline): MGHRA, YSYEKL.

The V and J genes are TRBV3-1 (or the pseudogene TRBV3-2) and TRBJ1-3, with TRBD1 as a possible D gene (5 bases). CDR3 size: 16 residues. Germline V gene sequence: CDR1 LGHDT, CDR2 YNNKEL (reference sequence). Trimming removed 4 bases at V and 0 bases at J, with 13 bases between. The CDR3, as DNA: TGTGCCAGCAGCCTAATCGACAGTTACTCTGGAAACACCATATATTTT. This encodes CASSLIDSYSGNTIYF.

This clone was seen once. V usage is TRBV7-2 and J usage is TRBJ2-7; TRBD1 agrees at 8 bases. CDR3 length equals 15 residues. V lost 5 bases to trimming and J lost 2 bases; unmatched junction nucleotides: 8. Germline-derived CDR1 and CDR2 are SGHTA and FQGNSA. The CDR3 spells CASSPSGTGAYEQYV. The CDR3 coding sequence is TGTGCCAGCAGCCCATCCGGGACAGGAGCCTACGAGCAGTACGTC.

J is TRBJ1-1 and V is TRBV4-1; no clear D gene. V was trimmed by 0 bases and J by 4 bases, leaving 0 bases between them. This CDR3 is built from 11 residues. Germline V gives CDR1 MGHRA, CDR2 YSYEKL. The CDR3 region is CASSQDTEAFF. The CDR3 DNA reads TGCGCCAGCAGCCAAGACACTGAAGCTTTCTTT.

The rearrangement links TRBV19 to TRBJ1-5, with D unresolved. The ends were cut back, 6 bases at V and 0 bases at J, with 9 bases in the middle. In germline, CDR1 is LNHDA, CDR2 SQIVND (reference sequence). CDR3 length equals 14 residues. The CDR3 sequence is CASSNENSNQPQHF. Here the CDR3 DNA reads TGTGCCAGTAGCAACGAAAATAGCAATCAGCCCCAGCATTTT.

The V and J genes are TRBV19 and TRBJ1-3; the D is unclear. V was cut by 2 bases and J by 8 bases, with 13 bases left in between. The V gene's germline CDR1 is LNHDA and CDR2 SQIVND (reference sequence). The length of the CDR3 is 14 residues. CDR3 bases: TGTGCCAGTAGTATAAGGGCCAGTGGGGACACCATATATTTT. Translation gives CASSIRASGDTIYF.

The CDR3 sequence is CASSLPGHYNEQFF. In DNA, the CDR3 is TGTGCCAGCAGCCTCCCGGGACACTACAATGAGCAGTTCTTC. This chain joins TRBV7-3 and TRBJ2-1, with TRBD1 as a possible D gene (6 bases). This CDR3 region has 14 residues. From germline, CDR1 is SGHTA and CDR2 FQGTGA. V lost 5 bases, J lost 3 bases, and 11 bases lay in between.

To note about this clone: Other DNA sequences within the sample encode an identical CDR3. The chain recombines TRBV7-9 with TRBJ2-6; no clear D. Germline V gives CDR1 SEHNR, CDR2 FQNEAQ (reference sequence). Trimming stripped 2 bases from V and 0 bases from J, with 5 bases between. The CDR3 has 15 residues. CDR3 bases: TGTGCCAGCAGCTTAAGGGTCTCTGGGGCCAACGTCCTGACTTTC. This codes for CASSLRVSGANVLTF.

This sequence joins TRBV6-1 and TRBJ1-5; 9 nucleotides match TRBD1. V lost 3 bases, J lost 5 bases, and 2 bases stayed unmatched. Germline V gives CDR1 MNHNS, CDR2 SASEGT. The CDR3 spans 14 residues. CDR3 DNA: TGTGCCAGCAGTGACGGGACAGGGCATCAGCCCCAGCATTTT. It translates to CASSDGTGHQPQHF.

The V and J genes are TRBV4-3 and TRBJ2-7; 10 nucleotides match TRBD2. The CDR3 is 18 amino acids. Trimming removed 0 bases from V and 2 bases from J; junction bases left unmatched: 10. CDR1 LGHNA and CDR2 YSLEER come from the germline V gene. The CDR3 region is CASSQDLLAGGRAYEQYF. DNA of the CDR3: TGCGCCAGCAGCCAAGATCTTTTAGCGGGGGGCCGAGCCTACGAGCAGTACTTC.

The chain employs TRBV28 and TRBJ1-5; no definite D call. Germline loops: CDR1 MDHEN, CDR2 SYDVKM. This CDR3 spans 13 amino acids. Trimming took off 6 bases at V and 7 bases at J, with 13 bases between the two ends. This CDR3 is CASRGRAMQPQHF. CDR3 nucleotides: TGTGCCAGCAGAGGGAGGGCCATGCAGCCCCAGCATTTT. Drawing the rest from reference TRBV28 and TRBJ1-5, the complete variable domain is DVKVTQSSRYLVKRTGEKVFLECVQDMDHENMFWYRQDPGLGLRLIYFSYDVKMKEKGDIPEGYSVSREKKERFSLILESASTNQTSMYLCASRGRAMQPQHFGDGTRLSIL.

The genes are TRBV5-1 and TRBJ2-2; tentatively, D is TRBD2 (7 bases). Trimming removed 6 bases at V and 4 bases at J, with 19 bases between. Germline CDR1 SGHRS, CDR2 YFSETQ. The CDR3 extends over 16 amino acids. The CDR3: CASTSQGGMGTGELFF. In nucleotides, the CDR3 is TGCGCCAGCACTTCACAGGGAGGGATGGGCACCGGGGAGCTGTTTTTT.

This chain uses TRBV27 with TRBJ2-3; unclear D gene. The CDR3 runs 13 residues. Trimming cost V 3 bases and J 2 bases, with 6 bases left between them. The germline V gene has CDR1 MNHEY and CDR2 SMNVEV (reference sequence). The CDR3 sequence is CASSLTPTDTQYF. The CDR3 DNA reads as TGTGCCAGCAGTTTGACCCCCACAGATACGCAGTATTTT.

The chain couples TRBV4-1 to TRBJ1-5, with TRBD1 as a possible D gene (6 bases). The CDR3 contains 15 residues. V lost 1 base and J 2 bases, leaving 9 bases between the germline ends. CDR1 and CDR2 from the germline V gene are MGHRA and YSYEKL. The CDR3 coding sequence is TGCGCCAGCAGCCAAGTGGGGGGCCGCAATCAGCCCCAGCATTTT. Amino acid sequence: CASSQVGGRNQPQHF.

The J gene is TRBJ1-1, the V gene TRBV10-1; tentative D call: TRBD1 (5 bases). The germline V gene encodes CDR1 WNHNN and CDR2 SYGVQD (reference sequence). CDR3 size: 14 residues. Trimming removed 3 bases at V and 5 bases at J, with 13 bases between. CDR3 loop: CASSESGKMTEAFF. The CDR3 DNA sequence: TGCGCCAGCAGTGAATCAGGGAAAATGACTGAAGCTTTCTTT.

This clone came up a few times. The chain employs TRBV4-1 and TRBJ1-6; 10 nucleotides match TRBD1. This CDR3 contains 16 residues. V was pared by 3 bases and J by 10 bases, with 9 bases of the junction left unmatched. Germline loops: CDR1 MGHRA, CDR2 YSYEKL. CDR3 bases: TGCGCCAGCAGCCAGACGGACAGGGGGGCAGGATCACCCCTCCACTTT. This encodes CASSQTDRGAGSPLHF.

The V gene is TRBV7-8, the J gene TRBJ2-7, with D perhaps TRBD2 (6 bases). V shed 3 bases and J shed 4 bases, with 16 bases lying between them. The CDR3 runs to 15 residues. Looked up from germline, CDR1 is SGHVS and CDR2 is FQNEAQ. CDR3: CASSFGILGGYEQYV. CDR3 nucleotides: TGTGCCAGCAGCTTCGGGATATTGGGGGGATACGAGCAGTACGTC.

V gene TRBV29-1 combines with J gene TRBJ1-4; a weak D match, TRBD1 (6 bases). CDR1 and CDR2 (germline): SQVTM, ANQGSEA. This CDR3 comprises 13 residues. The V and J ends lost 3 bases and 11 bases respectively, with 16 bases between them. CDR3 in DNA: TGCAGCGTTGATGCGGAGGCCGGGGGCAAACTGTTTTTT. Its protein is CSVDAEAGGKLFF.

This chain uses TRBV7-2 with TRBJ1-2; TRBD1 aligns across 8 bases. Losses at the gene ends were 5 bases for V and 4 bases for J; bases not matched to a gene: 3. Per germline, CDR1 SGHTA and CDR2 FQGNSA. The CDR3 runs 13 residues. The CDR3 region has the DNA TGTGCCAGCAGCCGGGACAGGATCTATGGCTACACCTTC. It encodes CASSRDRIYGYTF.

The chain is built from TRBV5-1 and TRBJ2-1; the D gene is possibly TRBD1 (8 bases). The CDR3 loop spans 15 amino acids. The V end lost 4 bases, the J end lost 4 bases, and 15 bases lay between the germline ends. From germline, CDR1 is SGHRS and CDR2 YFSETQ. The CDR3 sequence is CASSRDRGGYNEQFF. DNA for the CDR3: TGCGCCAGCAGCCGAGACAGGGGAGGGTACAATGAGCAGTTCTTC.

V gene TRBV10-3 combines with J gene TRBJ1-2; D uncertain. Looked up from germline, CDR1 is ENHRY and CDR2 is SYGVKD. The CDR3 length is 14 residues. Trimming took off 2 bases at V and 1 base at J, with 8 bases between the two ends. CDR3 in amino acids: CAISETQLNYGYTF. In nucleotides, the CDR3 is TGTGCCATCAGTGAGACCCAACTTAACTATGGCTACACCTTC.

This clone has a handful of counts. The chain links TRBV2 to TRBJ1-2; D is ambiguous. CDR1 is SNHLY and CDR2 is FYNNEI in the germline V gene. Deletions cut 5 bases from V and 5 bases from J, with 12 bases between. CDR3 length: 13 amino acids. The CDR3 loop is CASSPNVEYGYTF. The CDR3 nucleotides are TGTGCCAGCAGTCCAAACGTAGAATATGGCTACACCTTC.